This T cell receptor (beta chain) was captured by sequencing in a study of T cells after yellow fever vaccination. Study-wide points: Researchers noted that a small share of clonotypes showed up in both CD4 and CD8 compartments.

This clonotype was counted ten times or more. Its antigen is not known. Germline-derived CDR1 and CDR2 are SEHNR and FQNEAQ (reference sequence). V was cut by 3 bases and J by 7 bases, with 16 bases left in between. The CDR3 contains 15 residues. MiXCR was run by TCRdb on the 5' RACE reads, yielding one entry per CDR3 protein. The sample yields 200,000 to 300,000 distinct CDR3 sequences, 3.6% seen once. This specimen consisted of PBMCs, obtained 15 days after the yellow fever booster vaccination. The V and J genes are TRBV7-9 and TRBJ2-1; D unresolved. This TCR derives from a man between 18 and 35 years old who received the YFV17D yellow fever vaccine. The CDR3 spells CASSFPPRLGNEQFF. Here the CDR3 DNA reads TGTGCCAGCAGCTTCCCGCCCCGGTTGGGAAATGAGCAGTTCTTC. The full variable domain, with the rest looked up from reference TRBV7-9 and TRBJ2-1, is DTGVSQNPRHKITKRGQNVTFRCDPISEHNRLYWYRQTLGQGPEFLTYFQNEAQLEKSRLLSDRFSAERPKGSFSTLEIQRTEQGDSAMYLCASSFPPRLGNEQFFGPGTRLTVL.